This T cell receptor (beta chain) was recorded in a study of OX40 agonist ivuxolimab in advanced cancers. As for the study in general: Cohort: more than 75% men, mean age around 60, aged roughly 20 to 79.

Trimming removed 0 bases from V and 2 bases from J, with 7 bases in between. Germline CDR1 and CDR2: SGHRS and YFSETQ. The CDR3 runs to 14 residues. Profiling relied on immunoSEQ multiplex PCR, and the TCRdb table lists in-frame clones only, not all of them. The sample lists some 60,000 clones; 85% to 90% were seen once. The chain recombines TRBV5-1 with TRBJ2-3, with D possibly TRBD2 on 5 matching bases. The sequence derives from an adult with an advanced solid tumor such as melanoma, head and neck, liver or kidney cancer. The source material was CD4+ or CD8+ T cells sorted from blood, sampled in a trial of the OX40 agonist ivuxolimab. CDR3 in amino acids: CASSLDGLTDTQYF. CDR3 bases: TGCGCCAGCAGCTTGGACGGACTCACAGATACGCAGTATTTT.